The 12 T cell receptor beta chains presented below share a single source sample, sequenced in a study of blood T cell repertoires in COVID-19. TCRdb's table, derived via immunoSEQ multiplex PCR, lists solely in-frame clones and lacks some. The table lists 150,000 or so clones, 65% to 90% of them singletons. The source material was peripheral blood. These receptors all come from a woman aged 55-70 years with COVID-19, enrolled during active disease.

This clone was seen a few times. This chain links TRBV6-5 with TRBJ1-2, with TRBD1 matching over 8 bases. The germline gives CDR1 MNHEY, CDR2 SVGAGI. V dropped 6 bases and J dropped 6; count of bases not matched to a gene: 12. The CDR3 has 15 residues. CDR3 protein: CASRLAGTGGHGYTF. The CDR3 DNA reads as TGTGCCAGCAGATTAGCCGGGACAGGAGGTCATGGCTACACCTTC.

The rearrangement links TRBV6-2 or TRBV6-3 to TRBJ2-2; 10 bases map to TRBD2. Germline lookup yields CDR1 MNHEY and CDR2 SVGEGT. The CDR3 has 19 residues. The junction had 18 bases not matched to a gene; V was cut back by 5 bases and J by 6 bases. The DNA for the CDR3 is TGTGCCAGCAGTCGCACTAGGGTAGCGGGAGGCCCATCGGCCGGGGAGCTGTTTTTT. Translating gives CASSRTRVAGGPSAGELFF.

The chain has TRBV7-9 and TRBJ1-2, with TRBD1 as a possible D gene (6 bases). The CDR3 sequence is 13 residues long. Germline V lookup: CDR1 SEHNR, CDR2 FQNEAQ (reference sequence). V was trimmed by 1 base and J by 8 bases, leaving 11 bases between them. The CDR3 DNA is TGTGCCAGCAGCTTAGTGGGGGCAGGAGGCTACACCTTC. Residues: CASSLVGAGGYTF.

The CDR3 is CASSGENEQFF. Written as DNA, the CDR3 is TGTGCCAGCAGTGGGGAGAATGAGCAGTTCTTC. The chain couples TRBV2 to TRBJ2-1, with a weak D call TRBD2 (5 bases). V was pared by 4 bases and J by 7 bases, with 5 bases between. Germline V gene data show CDR1 as SNHLY and CDR2 as FYNNEI. The CDR3 extends over 11 amino acids.

The gene calls are TRBV19 and TRBJ1-5; the match to TRBD1 covers 8 bases. The CDR3 is made up of 15 amino acids. The V and J ends lost 5 bases and 4 bases, in that order; junction bases with no gene match: 7. Per the germline V gene, CDR1 is LNHDA and CDR2 is SQIVND (reference sequence). In DNA, the CDR3 is TGTGCCAGTAGTGCCGTGACAGGGGTAAATCAGCCCCAGCATTTT. Translating it yields CASSAVTGVNQPQHF.

This clone was seen only a few times. The CDR3: CASSLAPRELYGYTF. Here the CDR3 DNA reads TGCGCCAGCAGCTTGGCCCCCAGGGAACTCTATGGCTACACCTTC. J is TRBJ1-2 and V is TRBV5-1; a weak D match, TRBD1 (5 bases). Per the germline V gene, CDR1 is SGHRS and CDR2 is YFSETQ. V was clipped by 0 bases and J by 4 bases, with 13 bases between them. The CDR3 is 15 residues long.

The chain combines TRBV6-1 with TRBJ2-5; 7 bases are a match to TRBD1. The CDR3 sequence is 14 residues long. The germline V gene has CDR1 MNHNS and CDR2 SASEGT. After removal of 1 base from V and 2 bases from J, the junction contained 1 base not matched to a gene. Here the CDR3 DNA reads TGTGCCAGCAGTGAAGGACAGGGTCAAGAGACCCAGTACTTC. It translates to CASSEGQGQETQYF.

This rearrangement joins TRBV15 to TRBJ2-5; no reliable D call. The CDR3 is 14 residues long. Trimming took off 3 bases at V and 3 bases at J, with 11 bases between the two ends. In germline, CDR1 is LNHNV, CDR2 YYDKDF (reference sequence). CDR3 sequence: CATSSGVLKETQYF. The DNA of the CDR3 is TGTGCCACCAGCAGCGGAGTACTTAAAGAGACCCAGTACTTC. Full variable domain (outside the CDR3, taken from reference TRBV15 and TRBJ2-5): DAMVIQNPRYQVTQFGKPVTLSCSQTLNHNVMYWYQQKSSQAPKLLFHYYDKDFNNEADTPDNFQSRRPNTSFCFLDIRSPGLGDTAMYLCATSSGVLKETQYFGPGTRLLVL.

This chain joins TRBV5-6 and TRBJ1-5, with D perhaps matching TRBD1 (5 bases). Germline CDR1 and CDR2: SGHDT and YYEEEE. The V end lost 0 bases, the J end lost 4 bases, and 11 bases lay between the germline ends. The CDR3 spans 15 residues. CDR3 residues: CASSLGTGHNQPQHF. CDR3 sequence (DNA): TGTGCCAGCAGCTTGGGCACAGGCCATAATCAGCCCCAGCATTTT.

V and J are TRBV18 and TRBJ1-5; a weak D match, TRBD1 (6 bases). V was trimmed by 3 bases and J by 4 bases, leaving 13 bases between them. CDR1 and CDR2 from the germline V gene are KGHSH and LQKENI. The CDR3 spans 15 residues. The CDR3 region is CASSPSDRLNQPQHF. The CDR3 DNA reads as TGTGCCAGCTCACCCTCCGACAGGTTGAATCAGCCCCAGCATTTT. The variable domain in full, completed from reference TRBV18 and TRBJ1-5, reads NAGVMQNPRHLVRRRGQEARLRCSPMKGHSHVYWYRQLPEEGLKFMVYLQKENIIDESGMPKERFSAEFPKEGPSILRIQQVVRGDSAAYFCASSPSDRLNQPQHFGDGTRLSIL.

The J gene is TRBJ2-3, the V gene TRBV18, with 7 positions matching TRBD2. The CDR3 extends over 16 amino acids. CDR1 and CDR2 (germline): KGHSH, LQKENI. With V trimmed by 6 bases and J by 0 bases, 9 bases remained unmatched. The chain's CDR3 is CASSPLGEGSTDTQYF. The CDR3 DNA is TGTGCCAGCTCCCCTCTGGGGGAGGGGAGCACAGATACGCAGTATTTT. The whole variable domain, remainder taken from reference TRBV18 and TRBJ2-3, is NAGVMQNPRHLVRRRGQEARLRCSPMKGHSHVYWYRQLPEEGLKFMVYLQKENIIDESGMPKERFSAEFPKEGPSILRIQQVVRGDSAAYFCASSPLGEGSTDTQYFGPGTRLTVL.

This clone has more than one count but fewer than ten. The rearrangement joins TRBV6-5 to TRBJ1-6; the match to TRBD1 covers 8 bases. This CDR3 is built from 14 residues. V gave up 6 bases and J gave up 6 bases; unmatched junction bases: 4. The V gene's germline CDR1 is MNHEY and CDR2 SVGAGI. The CDR3 DNA is TGTGCCAGCAGGCAGGGGGCGCTTAATTCACCCCTCCACTTT. Translated: CASRQGALNSPLHF.